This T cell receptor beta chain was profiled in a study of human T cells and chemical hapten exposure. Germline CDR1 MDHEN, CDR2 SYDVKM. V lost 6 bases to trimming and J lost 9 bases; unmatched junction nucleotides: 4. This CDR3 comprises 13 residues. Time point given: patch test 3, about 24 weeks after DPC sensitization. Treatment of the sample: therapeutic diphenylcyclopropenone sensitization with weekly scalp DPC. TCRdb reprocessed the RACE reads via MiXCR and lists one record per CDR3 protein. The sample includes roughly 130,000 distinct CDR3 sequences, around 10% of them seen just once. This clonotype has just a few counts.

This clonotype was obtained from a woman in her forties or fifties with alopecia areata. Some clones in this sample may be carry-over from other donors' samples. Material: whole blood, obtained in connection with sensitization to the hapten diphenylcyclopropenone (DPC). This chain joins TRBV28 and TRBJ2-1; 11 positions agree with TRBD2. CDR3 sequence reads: CASSIAGGLEQFF. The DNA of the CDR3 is TGTGCCAGCAGCATAGCGGGAGGGCTTGAGCAGTTCTTC.